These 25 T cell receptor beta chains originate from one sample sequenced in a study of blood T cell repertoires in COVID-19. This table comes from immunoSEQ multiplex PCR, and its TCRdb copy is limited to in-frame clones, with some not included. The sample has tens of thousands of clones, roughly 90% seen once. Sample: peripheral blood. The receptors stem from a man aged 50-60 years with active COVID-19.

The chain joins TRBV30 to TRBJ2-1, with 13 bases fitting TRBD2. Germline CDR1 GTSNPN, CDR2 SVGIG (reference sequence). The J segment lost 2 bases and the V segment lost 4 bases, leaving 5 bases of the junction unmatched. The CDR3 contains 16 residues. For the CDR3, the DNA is TGTGCCTGGAAACCGGGACTAGCGGGAACCTACAATGAGCAGTTCTTC. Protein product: CAWKPGLAGTYNEQFF.

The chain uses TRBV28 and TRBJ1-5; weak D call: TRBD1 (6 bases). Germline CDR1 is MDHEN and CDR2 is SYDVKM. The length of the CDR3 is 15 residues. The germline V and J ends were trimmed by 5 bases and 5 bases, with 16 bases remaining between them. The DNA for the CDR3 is TGTGCCAGCAGTCCACCCACTAGGGGGTATCAGCCCCAGCATTTT. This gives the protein CASSPPTRGYQPQHF.

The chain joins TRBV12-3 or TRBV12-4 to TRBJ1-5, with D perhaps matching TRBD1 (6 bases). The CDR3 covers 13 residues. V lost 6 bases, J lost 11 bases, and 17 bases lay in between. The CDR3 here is CASSKTGYPAQHF. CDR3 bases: TGTGCCAGCAGCAAAACAGGGTATCCCGCCCAGCATTTT.

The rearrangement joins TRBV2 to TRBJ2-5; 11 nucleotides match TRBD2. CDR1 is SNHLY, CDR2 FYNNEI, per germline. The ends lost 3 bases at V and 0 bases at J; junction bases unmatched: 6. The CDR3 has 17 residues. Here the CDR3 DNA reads TGTGCCAGCAGTGAGTCTAGCGGGGGGAAAGACCAAGAGACCCAGTACTTC. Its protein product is CASSESSGGKDQETQYF. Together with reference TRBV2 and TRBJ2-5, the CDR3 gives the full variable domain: EPEVTQTPSHQVTQMGQEVILRCVPISNHLYFYWYRQILGQKVEFLVSFYNNEISEKSEIFDDQFSVERPDGSNFTLKIRSTKLEDSAMYFCASSESSGGKDQETQYFGPGTRLLVL.

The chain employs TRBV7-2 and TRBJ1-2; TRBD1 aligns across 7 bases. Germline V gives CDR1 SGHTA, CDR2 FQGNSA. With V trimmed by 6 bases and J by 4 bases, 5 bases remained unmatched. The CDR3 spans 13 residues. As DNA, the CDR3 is TGTGCCAGCAGGAATAGACAGGGCTATGGCTACACCTTC. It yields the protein CASRNRQGYGYTF. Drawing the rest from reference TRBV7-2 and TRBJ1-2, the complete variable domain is GAGVSQSPSNKVTEKGKDVELRCDPISGHTALYWYRQSLGQGLEFLIYFQGNSAPDKSGLPSDRFSAERTGGSVSTLTIQRTQQEDSAVYLCASRNRQGYGYTFGSGTRLTVV.

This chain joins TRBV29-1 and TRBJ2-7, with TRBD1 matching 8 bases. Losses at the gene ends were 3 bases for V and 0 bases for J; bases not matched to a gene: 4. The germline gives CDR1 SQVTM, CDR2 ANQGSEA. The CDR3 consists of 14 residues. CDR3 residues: CSVDRTGSSYEQYF. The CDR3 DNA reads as TGCAGCGTTGATAGGACAGGGAGCTCCTACGAGCAGTACTTC.

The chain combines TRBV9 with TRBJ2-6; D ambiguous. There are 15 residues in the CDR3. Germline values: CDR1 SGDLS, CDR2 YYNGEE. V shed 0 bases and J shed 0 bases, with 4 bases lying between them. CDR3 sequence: CASSVVSSGANVLTF. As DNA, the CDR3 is TGTGCCAGCAGCGTAGTCAGCTCTGGGGCCAACGTCCTGACTTTC.

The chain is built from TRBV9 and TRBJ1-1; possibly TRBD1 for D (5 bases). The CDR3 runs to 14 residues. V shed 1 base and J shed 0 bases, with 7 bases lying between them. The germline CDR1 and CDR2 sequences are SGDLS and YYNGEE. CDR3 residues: CASSVQGMNTEAFF. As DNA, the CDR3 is TGTGCCAGCAGCGTACAGGGAATGAACACTGAAGCTTTCTTT.

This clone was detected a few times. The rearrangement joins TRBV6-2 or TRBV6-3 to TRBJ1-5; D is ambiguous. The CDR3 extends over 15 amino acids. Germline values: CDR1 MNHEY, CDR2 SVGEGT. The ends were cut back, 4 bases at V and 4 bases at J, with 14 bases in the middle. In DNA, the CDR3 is TGTGCCAGCAGTTCCGGGCCCGAGGGAAATCAGCCCCAGCATTTT. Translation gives CASSSGPEGNQPQHF.

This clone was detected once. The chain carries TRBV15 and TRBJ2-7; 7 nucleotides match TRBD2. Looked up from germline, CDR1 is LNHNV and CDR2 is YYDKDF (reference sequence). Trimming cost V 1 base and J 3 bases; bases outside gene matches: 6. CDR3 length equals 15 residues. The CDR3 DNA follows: TGTGCCACCAGCAGAGGAGGCGGGGGATACTACGAGCAGTACTTC. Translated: CATSRGGGGYYEQYF.

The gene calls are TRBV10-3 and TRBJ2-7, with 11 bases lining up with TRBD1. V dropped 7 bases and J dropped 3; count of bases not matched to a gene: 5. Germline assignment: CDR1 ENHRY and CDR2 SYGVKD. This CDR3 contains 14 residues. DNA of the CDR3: TGTGCCATCACTCCCGGGACAGGGGGCTACGAGCAGTACTTC. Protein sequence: CAITPGTGGYEQYF.

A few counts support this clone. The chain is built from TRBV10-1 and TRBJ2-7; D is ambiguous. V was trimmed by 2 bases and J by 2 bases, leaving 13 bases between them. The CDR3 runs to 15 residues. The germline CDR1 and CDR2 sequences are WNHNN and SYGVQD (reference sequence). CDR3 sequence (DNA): TGCGCCAGCAGTGAGCAGGCAGGCAACCCCTACGAGCAGTACTTC. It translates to CASSEQAGNPYEQYF.

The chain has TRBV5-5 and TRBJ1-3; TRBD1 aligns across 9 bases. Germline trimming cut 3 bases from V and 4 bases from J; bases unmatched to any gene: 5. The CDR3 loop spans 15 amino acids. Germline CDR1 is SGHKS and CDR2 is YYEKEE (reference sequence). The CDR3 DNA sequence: TGTGCCAGCAGCTCCTGGACAGGGGAAGGAAACACCATATATTTT. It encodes CASSSWTGEGNTIYF. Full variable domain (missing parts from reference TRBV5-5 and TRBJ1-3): DAGVTQSPTHLIKTRGQQVTLRCSPISGHKSVSWYQQVLGQGPQFIFQYYEKEERGRGNFPDRFSARQFPNYSSELNVNALLLGDSALYLCASSSWTGEGNTIYFGEGSWLTVV.

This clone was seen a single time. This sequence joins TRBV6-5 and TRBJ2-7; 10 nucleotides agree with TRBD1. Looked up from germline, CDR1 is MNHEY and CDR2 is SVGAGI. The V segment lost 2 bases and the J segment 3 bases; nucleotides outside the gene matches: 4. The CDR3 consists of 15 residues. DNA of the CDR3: TGTGCCAGCAGTTACAGGGACAGGGGACACTACGAGCAGTACTTC. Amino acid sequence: CASSYRDRGHYEQYF.

CDR3 residues: CASSYVGARADTQYF. The CDR3 nucleotides are TGTGCCAGCAGTTACGTGGGGGCCCGCGCAGATACGCAGTATTTT. This sequence joins TRBV6-5 and TRBJ2-3; possible D gene TRBD1, 6 bases. The CDR3 is 15 amino acids. The V gene's germline CDR1 is MNHEY and CDR2 SVGAGI. V shed 2 bases and J shed 4 bases, with 13 bases lying between them.

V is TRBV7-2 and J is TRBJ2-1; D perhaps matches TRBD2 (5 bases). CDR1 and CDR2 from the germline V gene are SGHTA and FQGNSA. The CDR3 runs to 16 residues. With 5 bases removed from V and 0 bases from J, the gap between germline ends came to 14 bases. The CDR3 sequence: CASSDRRRSSYNEQFF. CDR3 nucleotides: TGTGCCAGCAGCGACCGACGGAGGAGCTCCTACAATGAGCAGTTCTTC. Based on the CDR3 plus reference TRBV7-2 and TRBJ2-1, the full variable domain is GAGVSQSPSNKVTEKGKDVELRCDPISGHTALYWYRQSLGQGLEFLIYFQGNSAPDKSGLPSDRFSAERTGGSVSTLTIQRTQQEDSAVYLCASSDRRRSSYNEQFFGPGTRLTVL.

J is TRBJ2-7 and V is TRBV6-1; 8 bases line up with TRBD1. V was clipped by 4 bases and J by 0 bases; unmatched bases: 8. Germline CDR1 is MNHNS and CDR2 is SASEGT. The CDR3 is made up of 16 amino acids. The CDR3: CASSATDRVPSYEQYF. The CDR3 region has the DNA TGTGCCAGCAGTGCAACGGACAGGGTTCCCTCCTACGAGCAGTACTTC.

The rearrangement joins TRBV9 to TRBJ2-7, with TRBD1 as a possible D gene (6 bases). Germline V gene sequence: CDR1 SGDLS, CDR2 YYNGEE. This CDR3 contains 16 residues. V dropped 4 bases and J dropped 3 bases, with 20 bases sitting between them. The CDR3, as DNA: TGTGCCAGCAGCTCCGGCCGGGACACCGGGGTCTACGAGCAGTACTTC. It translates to CASSSGRDTGVYEQYF. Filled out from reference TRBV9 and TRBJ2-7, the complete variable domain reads DSGVTQTPKHLITATGQRVTLRCSPRSGDLSVYWYQQSLDQGLQFLIQYYNGEERAKGNILERFSAQQFPDLHSELNLSSLELGDSALYFCASSSGRDTGVYEQYFGPGTRLTVT.

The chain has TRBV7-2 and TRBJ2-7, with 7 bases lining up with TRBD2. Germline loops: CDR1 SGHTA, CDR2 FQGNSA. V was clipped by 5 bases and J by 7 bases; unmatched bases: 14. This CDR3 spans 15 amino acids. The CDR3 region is CASSLGMGGEREQYF. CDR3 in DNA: TGTGCCAGCAGCCTCGGGATGGGGGGGGAACGGGAGCAGTACTTC.

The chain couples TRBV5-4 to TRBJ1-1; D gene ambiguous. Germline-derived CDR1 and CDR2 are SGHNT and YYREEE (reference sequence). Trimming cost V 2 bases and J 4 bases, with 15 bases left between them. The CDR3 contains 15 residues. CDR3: CASSFRRGGSTEAFF. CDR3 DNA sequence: TGTGCCAGCAGCTTCAGGCGGGGAGGTAGCACTGAAGCTTTCTTT.

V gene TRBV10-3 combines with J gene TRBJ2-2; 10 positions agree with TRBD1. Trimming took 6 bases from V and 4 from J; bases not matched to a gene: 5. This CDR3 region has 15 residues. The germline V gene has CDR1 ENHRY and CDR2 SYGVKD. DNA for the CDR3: TGTGCCATCAGCTCCGGGACAGGGGCCACCGGGGAGCTGTTTTTT. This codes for CAISSGTGATGELFF.

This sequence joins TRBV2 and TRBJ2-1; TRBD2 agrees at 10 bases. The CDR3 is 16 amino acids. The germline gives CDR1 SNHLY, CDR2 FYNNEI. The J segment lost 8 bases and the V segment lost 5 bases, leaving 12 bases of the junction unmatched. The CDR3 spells CASSSRLSGGAHEQFF. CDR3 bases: TGTGCCAGCAGTAGTCGCTTGAGCGGGGGGGCCCATGAGCAGTTCTTC.

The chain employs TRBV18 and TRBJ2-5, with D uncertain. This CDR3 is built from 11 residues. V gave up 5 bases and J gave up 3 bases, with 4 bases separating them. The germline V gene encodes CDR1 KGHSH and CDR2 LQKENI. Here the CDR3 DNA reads TGTGCCAGCTCAGCTAAAGAGACCCAGTACTTC. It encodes CASSAKETQYF.

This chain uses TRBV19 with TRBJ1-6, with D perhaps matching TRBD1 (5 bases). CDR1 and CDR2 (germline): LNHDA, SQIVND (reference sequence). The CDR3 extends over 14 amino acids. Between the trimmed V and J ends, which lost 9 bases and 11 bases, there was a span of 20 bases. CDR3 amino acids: CASQVSPGKTPLHF. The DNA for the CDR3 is TGTGCCAGCCAAGTATCACCAGGGAAAACACCCCTCCACTTT.

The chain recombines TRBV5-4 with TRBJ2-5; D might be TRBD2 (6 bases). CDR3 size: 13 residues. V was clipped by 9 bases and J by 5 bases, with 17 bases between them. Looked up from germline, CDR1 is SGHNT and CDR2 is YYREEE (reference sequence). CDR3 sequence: CATGYGGQETQYF. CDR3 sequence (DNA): TGTGCCACCGGTTACGGGGGTCAGGAGACCCAGTACTTC.